The sequence of this T cell receptor beta chain was determined in a study of CD8 T cells in ankylosing spondylitis. In TCRdb, the 5' RACE reads were re-called with MiXCR into one record per CDR3 protein. The sample gives around 770,000 distinct CDR3 sequences, around 11% of which show up once; about 0.5% is in the top ten. V was clipped by 5 bases and J by 6 bases; unmatched bases: 5. The CDR3 covers 13 residues. The germline V gene has CDR1 MRHNA and CDR2 SNTAGT. Concerning this clonotype itself: Its specificity is unknown.

General observations from the study: One TCR beta motif, made up of under ten highly homologous variants, appeared characteristic of ankylosing spondylitis blood.

The chain employs TRBV6-4 and TRBJ1-2; TRBD1 matches at 8 bases. This sequence was found in a male donor with ankylosing spondylitis. Sequenced material: blood, either unsorted or a sorted T cell fraction (not recorded which). CDR3 sequence (DNA): TGTGCCAGCAGTCCACAGGGGGGGAATGGCTACACCTTC. It translates to CASSPQGGNGYTF.